This is a list of T cell receptor beta chains from one sample in a study of cytomegalovirus exposure and HLA in healthy donors. Using immunoSEQ multiplex PCR, the repertoire was profiled, and TCRdb retains in-frame clones only, with some absent. The profile shows some 150,000 clones, approximately 80% of them singletons. The sequenced sample consisted of PBMCs. All receptors come from a man between 18 and 35 years old in good health and CMV-seropositive. Each CDR3 is given with its conserved first and last residue. Each record gives: D gene, clone size, V gene, J gene, CDR3 DNA, CDR3 protein. The D gene is left open where the match is weak. The listing skips clone size in some rows; elsewhere it reads once, few, many or a size class.

TRBD2	few	TRBV5-4	TRBJ2-7	TGTGCCAGCAGCCCGGGGGGAACTAGCGGGTACGAGCAGTACTTC	CASSPGGTSGYEQYF
TRBD2	-	TRBV25-1	TRBJ2-3	TGTGCCAGCACCACTAGCGGACCAGATACGCAGTATTTT	CASTTSGPDTQYF
-	few	TRBV5-4	TRBJ2-3	TGTGCCAGCGGCCTAGCTGGGACAGATACGCAGTATTTT	CASGLAGTDTQYF
-	-	TRBV2	TRBJ2-1	TGTGCCAGCACCCAACCCGGGGGAAACAATGAGCAGTTCTTC	CASTQPGGNNEQFF
-	-	TRBV11-3	TRBJ2-3	TGTGCCAGCAGCTTAGAAGGAGGAGGCACGCAGTATTTT	CASSLEGGGTQYF
-	-	TRBV21-1	TRBJ1-5	TGTGCCAGCAGCAAAGTGAGGATTTATAGCAATCAGCCCCAGCATTTT	CASSKVRIYSNQPQHF
TRBD1	once	TRBV5-1	TRBJ1-4	TGCGCCAGCAGCGGACCGGGACAGGCAAATGAAAAACTGTTTTTT	CASSGPGQANEKLFF
TRBD1	-	TRBV27	TRBJ2-5	TGTGCCAGCAGTCGACGGGACAGGGGAATTTCGGAGACCCAGTACTTC	CASSRRDRGISETQYF
TRBD1	-	TRBV7-9	TRBJ1-3	TGTGCCAGCAGCTCAACCGGGACAGAAGGAAACACCATATATTTT	CASSSTGTEGNTIYF
-	-	TRBV14	TRBJ2-1	TGTGCCAGCAGCCAAGAAACTTCAGGGGCAGAGCAGTTCTTC	CASSQETSGAEQFF
-	-	TRBV11-2	TRBJ2-5	TGTGCCAGCAGCTCCGGGGGGCAGGCCCAAGAGACCCAGTACTTC	CASSSGGQAQETQYF
-	-	TRBV6-1	TRBJ2-5	TGTGCCAGCAGTGAAGAAGTCTACCAGACCCAGTACTTC	CASSEEVYQTQYF
-	-	TRBV19	TRBJ1-2	TGTGCCAGTAGTATTTCCCCTAGTAACTATGGCTACACCTTC	CASSISPSNYGYTF
TRBD1	-	TRBV5-4	TRBJ2-5	TGTGCCAGCAGGGGGGACAGGGGGCGAGAGACCCAGTACTTC	CASRGDRGRETQYF
-	-	TRBV6-5	TRBJ2-3	TGTGCCAGCAGTTACGGGGACTCTAATACGCAGTATTTT	CASSYGDSNTQYF
TRBD1	-	TRBV2	TRBJ2-1	TGTGCCAGCAGTCCCCGGGACAGTCGTAACAATGAGCAGTTCTTC	CASSPRDSRNNEQFF
-	-	TRBV9	TRBJ2-1	TGTGCCAGCAGCGTAAGGACAGAGTACAATGAGCAGTTCTTC	CASSVRTEYNEQFF
TRBD2	-	TRBV2	TRBJ2-3	TGTGCCAGCAGGGAACTAGCGGCCACAGATACGCAGTATTTT	CASRELAATDTQYF
-	-	TRBV30	TRBJ1-2	TGTGCCTGGACCCGAGGAGGCGACTATGGCTACACCTTC	CAWTRGGDYGYTF
TRBD1	-	TRBV2	TRBJ2-5	TGTGCCAGCAGCGACAGGGGTCAAGAGACCCAGTACTTC	CASSDRGQETQYF
TRBD2	-	TRBV19	TRBJ2-2	TGTGCCAGTAGTATAGATTGGGACACATCCGGACTAGCGGGGGGGCCGTCGACCGGGGAGCTGTTTTTT	CASSIDWDTSGLAGGPSTGELFF
TRBD1	-	TRBV6-5	TRBJ1-1	TGTGCCAGCAGTTTTAAGCTACAGGGGACTGAAGCTTTCTTT	CASSFKLQGTEAFF
TRBD1	-	TRBV10-3	TRBJ2-5	TGTGCCATCAGCCAGCTAACAGGGGTCGGAGAGACCCAGTACTTC	CAISQLTGVGETQYF
-	-	TRBV4-2	TRBJ1-1	TGTGCCAGCAGCCAAGATGGCAGGGCTACCATGAACACTGAAGCTTTCTTT	CASSQDGRATMNTEAFF
-	-	TRBV9	TRBJ1-1	TGTGCCAGCAGCGAGGACTCGGGGTGGTTTACTGAAGCTTTCTTT	CASSEDSGWFTEAFF
-	-	TRBV6-5	TRBJ2-5	TGTGCCAGCAGTTACTCTTGGAATACAGTCTATGAGACCCAGTACTTC	CASSYSWNTVYETQYF
-	-	TRBV7-8	TRBJ1-3	TGTGCCAGCAGCTTTGGGTTTATAGCCTCTGGAAACACCATATATTTT	CASSFGFIASGNTIYF
-	-	TRBV2	TRBJ1-1	TGTGCCAGCAGGGACGGACAGCGGAACACTGAAGCTTTCTTT	CASRDGQRNTEAFF
-	-	TRBV15	TRBJ1-5	TGTGCCACCAGCAGGGACAGATTAAGTCAGCCCCAGCATTTT	CATSRDRLSQPQHF
-	-	TRBV30	TRBJ1-3	TGTGCCTGGAGTTTCGTACATCCAGGGACTGGAAACACCATATATTTT	CAWSFVHPGTGNTIYF
-	once	TRBV5-8	TRBJ1-3	TGTGCCAGCAGCTCCCAATACAGCCGAAACACCATATATTTT	CASSSQYSRNTIYF
-	-	TRBV6-1	TRBJ2-7	TGTGCCAGCAGTGAGGGACTTCCATACGAGCAGTACTTC	CASSEGLPYEQYF
-	-	TRBV11-3	TRBJ2-1	TGTGCCAGCAGCAAGAGGTCGGGAATAGCCTACAATGAGCAGTTCTTC	CASSKRSGIAYNEQFF
TRBD1	-	TRBV27	TRBJ1-6	TGTGCCAGCAGTCTCCGGACAGGGTCGCGGAATTCACCCCTCCACTTT	CASSLRTGSRNSPLHF
-	-	TRBV5-4	TRBJ2-5	TGTGCCAGCAGCAAATTTTCACGGCAAGAGACCCAGTACTTC	CASSKFSRQETQYF
TRBD2	-	TRBV2	TRBJ2-5	TGTGCCAGCAGTGAACACCCTAGCGGGTCGGGATCGGAGTACTTC	CASSEHPSGSGSEYF
-	-	TRBV5-4	TRBJ1-6	TGTGCCAGCAGCCCCGGACTTGCCGATAATTCACCCCTCCACTTT	CASSPGLADNSPLHF
TRBD2	-	TRBV2	TRBJ2-5	TGTGCCAGCAGTGAATGGGGACTAGCGGGGGGGCAAGAGACCCAGTACTTC	CASSEWGLAGGQETQYF
TRBD2	-	TRBV5-4	TRBJ2-5	TGTGCCAGCAGCTGGGGACTAGCGGGCAAAAAACAAGAGACCCAGTACTTC	CASSWGLAGKKQETQYF
TRBD1	-	TRBV4-1	TRBJ1-2	TGCGCCAGCAGCCAAGATTTAGGGACAGGGGCAACCTATGGCTACACCTTC	CASSQDLGTGATYGYTF
TRBD1	once	TRBV9	TRBJ2-5	TGTGCCAGCAGCGCCACCCTAGGGGGCACCCAGTACTTC	CASSATLGGTQYF
-	-	TRBV7-8	TRBJ2-5	TGTGCCAGCACCCTCGTCCGGGACTTGGCGGAGACCCAGTACTTC	CASTLVRDLAETQYF
-	-	TRBV14	TRBJ2-3	TGTGCCAGCAGCCTATATGGGGCCTCAGATACGCAGTATTTT	CASSLYGASDTQYF
-	-	TRBV29-1	TRBJ2-1	TGCAGCTTTGAGGGGGGGTACAATGAGCAGTTCTTC	CSFEGGYNEQFF
-	-	TRBV19	TRBJ2-7	TGTGCCAGTAGTATCCGTCCCATGGGGAGCGAGCAGTACTTC	CASSIRPMGSEQYF